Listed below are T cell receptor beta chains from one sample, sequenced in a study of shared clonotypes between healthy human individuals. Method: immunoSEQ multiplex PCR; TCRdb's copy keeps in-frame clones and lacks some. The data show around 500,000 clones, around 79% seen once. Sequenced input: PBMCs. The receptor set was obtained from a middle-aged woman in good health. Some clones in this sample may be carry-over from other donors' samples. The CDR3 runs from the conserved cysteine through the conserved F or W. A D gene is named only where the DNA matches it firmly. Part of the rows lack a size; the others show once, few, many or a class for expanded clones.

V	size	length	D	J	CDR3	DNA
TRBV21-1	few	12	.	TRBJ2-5	CASSRGGETQYF	TGTGCCAGCAGCAGGGGGGGAGAGACCCAGTACTTC
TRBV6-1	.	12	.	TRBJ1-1	CASLLGVTEAFF	TGTGCCAGCCTTCTCGGGGTAACTGAAGCTTTCTTT
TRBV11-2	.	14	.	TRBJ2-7	CASSLAVYSYEQYF	TGTGCCAGCAGCTTAGCTGTCTACTCCTACGAGCAGTACTTC
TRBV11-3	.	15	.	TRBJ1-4	CASSWWGATNEKLFF	TGTGCCAGCAGCTGGTGGGGGGCAACTAATGAAAAACTGTTTTTT
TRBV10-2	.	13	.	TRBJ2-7	CASSRGGSYEQYF	TGCGCCAGCAGTAGGGGGGGATCCTACGAGCAGTACTTC
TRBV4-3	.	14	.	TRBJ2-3	CASSGRGGTDTQYF	TGCGCCAGCTCTGGCAGGGGAGGCACAGATACGCAGTATTTT
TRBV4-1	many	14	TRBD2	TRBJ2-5	CASSPRVAGGEQYF	TGCGCCAGCAGCCCCCGGGTAGCGGGAGGTGAGCAGTACTTC
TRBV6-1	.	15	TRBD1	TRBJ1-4	CASSELGQGSEKLFF	TGTGCCAGCAGTGAACTGGGACAGGGGTCTGAAAAACTGTTTTTT
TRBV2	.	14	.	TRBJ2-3	CASRGGWSTDTQYF	TGTGCCAGCAGAGGCGGGTGGAGCACAGATACGCAGTATTTT
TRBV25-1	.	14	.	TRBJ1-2	CASSEPGKDYGYTF	TGTGCCAGCAGTGAGCCCGGGAAGGACTATGGCTACACCTTC
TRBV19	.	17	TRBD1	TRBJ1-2	CASSPQTGGAEGYGYTF	TGTGCCAGTAGTCCCCAGACAGGGGGCGCGGAGGGCTATGGCTACACCTTC